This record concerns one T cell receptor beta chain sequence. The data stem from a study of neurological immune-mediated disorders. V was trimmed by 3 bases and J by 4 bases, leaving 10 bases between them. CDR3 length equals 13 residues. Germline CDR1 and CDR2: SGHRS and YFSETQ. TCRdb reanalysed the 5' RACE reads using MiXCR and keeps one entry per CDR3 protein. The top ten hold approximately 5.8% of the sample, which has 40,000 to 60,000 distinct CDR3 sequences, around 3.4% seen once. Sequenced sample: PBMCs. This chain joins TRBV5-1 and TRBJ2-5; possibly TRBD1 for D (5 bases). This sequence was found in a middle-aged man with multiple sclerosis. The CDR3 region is CASSSMDTETQYF. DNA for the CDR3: TGCGCCAGCAGCTCCATGGACACAGAGACCCAGTACTTC. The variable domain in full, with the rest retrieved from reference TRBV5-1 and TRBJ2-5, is KAGVTQTPRYLIKTRGQQVTLSCSPISGHRSVSWYQQTPGQGLQFLFEYFSETQRNKGNFPGRFSGRQFSNSRSEMNVSTLELGDSALYLCASSSMDTETQYFGPGTRLLVL.